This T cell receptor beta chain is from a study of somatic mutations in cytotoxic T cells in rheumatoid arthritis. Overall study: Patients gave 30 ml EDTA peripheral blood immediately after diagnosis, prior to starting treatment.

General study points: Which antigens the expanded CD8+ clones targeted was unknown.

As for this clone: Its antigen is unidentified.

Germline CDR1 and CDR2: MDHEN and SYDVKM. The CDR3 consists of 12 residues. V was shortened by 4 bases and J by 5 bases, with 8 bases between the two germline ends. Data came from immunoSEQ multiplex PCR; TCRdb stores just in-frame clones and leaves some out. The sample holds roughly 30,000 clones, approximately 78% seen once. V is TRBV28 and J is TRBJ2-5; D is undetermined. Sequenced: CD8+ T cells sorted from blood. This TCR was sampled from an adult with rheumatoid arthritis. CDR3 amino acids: CASSSPKETQYF. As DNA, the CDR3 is TGTGCCAGCAGTTCTCCGAAGGAGACCCAGTACTTC.